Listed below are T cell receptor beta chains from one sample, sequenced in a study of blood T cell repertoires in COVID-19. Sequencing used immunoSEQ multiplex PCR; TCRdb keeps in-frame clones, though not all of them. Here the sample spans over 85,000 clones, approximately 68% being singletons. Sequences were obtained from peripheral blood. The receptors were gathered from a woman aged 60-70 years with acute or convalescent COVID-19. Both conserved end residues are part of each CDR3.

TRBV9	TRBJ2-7	CASSPRTSTYEQYF
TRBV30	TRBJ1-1	CAWSVRGLGAEAFF
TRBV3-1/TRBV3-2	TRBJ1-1	CASSLTQGQLGTEAFF
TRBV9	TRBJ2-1	CASSVEGQGTYNEQFF
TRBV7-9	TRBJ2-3	CASTPNTDTQYF
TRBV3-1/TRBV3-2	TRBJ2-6	CASSTRGTGANVLTF
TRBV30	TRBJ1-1	CAWSVQRGGEAFF
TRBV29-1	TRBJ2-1	CSVGGTSNEQFF
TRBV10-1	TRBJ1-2	CASSATGGGRGYTF
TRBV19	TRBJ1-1	CASRGQGVSTEAFF
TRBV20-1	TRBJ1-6	CSAWANSPLHF
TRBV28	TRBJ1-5	CASTTGEGNQPQHF
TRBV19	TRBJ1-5	CASAWTPGNQPQHF
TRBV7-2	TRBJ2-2	CASSLTGGGTGELFF
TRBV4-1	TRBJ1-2	CASSQVRGTNYGYTF
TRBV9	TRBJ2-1	CASSVEASGGANEQFF
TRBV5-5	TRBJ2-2	CASSPVLTGELFF
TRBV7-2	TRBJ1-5	CASSPDRGLSPQHF
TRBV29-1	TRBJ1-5	CSARLGLNQPQHF
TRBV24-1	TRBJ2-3	CATSDWGTGGDVTDTQYF
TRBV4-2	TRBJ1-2	CASSQDIGGAYGYTF
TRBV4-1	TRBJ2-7	CASSQVSPGLGYEQYF
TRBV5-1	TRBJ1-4	CASSLGQGGSNEKLFF
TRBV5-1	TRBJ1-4	CASSSSGTGEKLFF
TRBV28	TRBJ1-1	CASSLGTENTEAFF
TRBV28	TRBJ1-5	CAIHRGRNQPQHF
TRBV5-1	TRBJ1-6	CASSYLQGDNSPLHF
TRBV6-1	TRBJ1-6	CASSEVGVRTLHF
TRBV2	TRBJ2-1	CASSGQTSGGGNEQFF
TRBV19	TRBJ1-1	CASSIRGGNTEAFF
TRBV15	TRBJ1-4	CATRQVEVEKLFF
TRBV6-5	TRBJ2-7	CASSYYPGTGAYEQYF
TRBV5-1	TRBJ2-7	CASSLFGTEYEQYF
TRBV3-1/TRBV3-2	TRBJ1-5	CASSRTGGPGQGANQPQHF
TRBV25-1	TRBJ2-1	CASSDGTDNEQFF
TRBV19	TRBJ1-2	CASSIPGTPGYTF